Included here is one T cell receptor (beta chain) sequence, with context. Stated treatment: randomized to nivolumab then ipilimumab (arm A) or the reverse (arm B). PBMC sorting kept live CD3+CD8+ cells without CD19 or CD56. TCRdb's copy holds only in-frame clones and misses some; the assay was immunoSEQ multiplex PCR. The table has around 10,000 clones, around 78% seen once; the top ten hold 36%. The data were taken from a study of sequential checkpoint blockade in melanoma. Study context: Both treatment sequences were followed by maintenance nivolumab.

Trimming pared 4 bases from V and 3 bases from J, leaving 12 bases between. This CDR3 region has 14 residues. The germline V gene has CDR1 LNHDA and CDR2 SQIVND (reference sequence). The receptor comes from a human donor with melanoma. The specimen comprised CD8+ T cells sorted from blood (inferred from file names), sampled from a patient given nivolumab and ipilimumab in sequence. The chain employs TRBV19 and TRBJ1-2, with D uncertain. As DNA, the CDR3 is TGTGCCAGTAGTAACGTGGTCGCGGACTATGGCTACACCTTC. Protein product: CASSNVVADYGYTF.